The 14 T cell receptor beta chains below come from one sample, sequenced in a study of cytomegalovirus exposure and HLA in healthy donors. Produced via immunoSEQ multiplex PCR; TCRdb's table is partial and in-frame only. This repertoire shows approximately 120,000 clones, roughly 87% found once; its top ten account for 1.1%. The sequenced sample consisted of PBMCs. The receptor source for this set is a woman between 18 and 30 years old in good health and CMV-seronegative.

This rearrangement joins TRBV9 to TRBJ1-1, with D possibly matching TRBD1 (6 bases). The V and J ends lost 5 bases and 1 base respectively, with 6 bases between them. This CDR3 is 12 amino acids long. From germline, CDR1 is SGDLS and CDR2 YYNGEE. DNA of the CDR3: TGTGCCAGCAGACAGGGGAACACTGAAGCTTTCTTT. Protein sequence: CASRQGNTEAFF.

The chain employs TRBV6-5 and TRBJ2-3, with 10 bases fitting TRBD2. The CDR3 is 16 residues long. V dropped 2 bases and J dropped 7; count of bases not matched to a gene: 9. Germline V CDR1 and CDR2: MNHEY, SVGAGI. The CDR3 DNA is TGTGCCAGCAGTTACGCGGTTAGCGGGGGGATGTATACGCAGTATTTT. This codes for CASSYAVSGGMYTQYF.

The chain links TRBV6-4 to TRBJ2-1; D is uncertain. Trimming stripped 4 bases from V and 2 bases from J, with 9 bases between. CDR1 is MRHNA and CDR2 is SNTAGT in the germline V gene. The CDR3 consists of 14 residues. CDR3 nucleotides: TGTGCCAGCAGTGCCGCAGAGGCCTACAATGAGCAGTTCTTC. It translates to CASSAAEAYNEQFF.

This chain uses TRBV5-1 with TRBJ2-5; D not certain. Trimming shortened V by 4 bases and J by 0 bases, and 7 bases separated the two germline ends. This CDR3 has 13 amino acids. Germline values: CDR1 SGHRS, CDR2 YFSETQ. CDR3 sequence (DNA): TGCGCCAGCAGCACAGAATACCAAGAGACCCAGTACTTC. Translated, it gives CASSTEYQETQYF.

The J gene is TRBJ1-2, the V gene TRBV6-1, with TRBD1 identical over 7 bases. V was pared by 6 bases and J by 5 bases, with 6 bases of the junction left unmatched. The length of the CDR3 is 13 residues. Looked up from germline, CDR1 is MNHNS and CDR2 is SASEGT. CDR3 loop: CASRYGTVYGYTF. Written as DNA, the CDR3 is TGTGCCAGCAGATACGGGACAGTATATGGCTACACCTTC.

The chain combines TRBV19 with TRBJ2-3, with 7 positions matching TRBD2. The germline CDR1 and CDR2 sequences are LNHDA and SQIVND (reference sequence). J lost 4 bases, V lost 6 bases, and 13 bases had no gene match. CDR3 length: 16 residues. In DNA, the CDR3 is TGTGCCAGTAGACCACACCGGGCAGGGAGGGCAGATACGCAGTATTTT. Amino acid sequence: CASRPHRAGRADTQYF.

The CDR3 is CASSQGPWEAFF. In DNA form, the CDR3 reads TGTGCCAGCAGCCAAGGGCCGTGGGAGGCTTTCTTT. The genes are TRBV14 and TRBJ1-1; D unclear. In germline, CDR1 is SGHDN, CDR2 FVKESK. The CDR3 is made up of 12 amino acids. V lost 1 base, J lost 11 bases, and 11 bases lay in between.

This rearrangement joins TRBV4-2 to TRBJ1-2; a weak D match, TRBD1 (5 bases). The CDR3 runs to 16 residues. V shed 0 bases and J shed 1 base, with 12 bases lying between them. Per germline, CDR1 LGHNA and CDR2 YNFKEQ. The chain's CDR3 is CASSQDDGRGNYGYTF. For the CDR3, the DNA is TGTGCCAGCAGCCAAGACGACGGTAGGGGTAACTATGGCTACACCTTC.

The chain employs TRBV5-6 and TRBJ1-1; D not certain. The germline CDR1 and CDR2 sequences are SGHDT and YYEEEE. Trimming left V 0 bases short and J 5 bases short, with 11 bases between. The CDR3 length is 14 residues. CDR3 in amino acids: CASSLDASRTEAFF. The CDR3 nucleotides are TGTGCCAGCAGCTTGGATGCTTCTCGGACTGAAGCTTTCTTT.

The gene calls are TRBV4-2 and TRBJ1-1; D is ambiguous. This CDR3 spans 11 amino acids. The germline CDR1 and CDR2 sequences are LGHNA and YNFKEQ. Trimming removed 4 bases at V and 5 bases at J, with 5 bases between. The DNA for the CDR3 is TGTGCCAGCAGCCTAGCTACTGAAGCTTTCTTT. Translated: CASSLATEAFF.

The chain uses TRBV5-1 and TRBJ1-2, with a possible D match to TRBD1 (5 bases). This CDR3 contains 15 residues. The V gene's germline CDR1 is SGHRS and CDR2 YFSETQ. V was shortened by 4 bases and J by 4 bases, with 17 bases between the two germline ends. The CDR3 sequence: CASSPDGGYTYGYTF. CDR3 DNA: TGCGCCAGCAGCCCGGACGGGGGATATACCTATGGCTACACCTTC.

This clone was observed once. The DNA of the CDR3 is TGTGCCAGCAATGACCTGACGCGACAGGGATCCATCCTTGGGACTGAAGCTTTCTTT. Protein product: CASNDLTRQGSILGTEAFF. The gene calls are TRBV6-1 and TRBJ1-1; 7 bases agree with TRBD1. Germline V gene data show CDR1 as MNHNS and CDR2 as SASEGT. The V and J ends lost 7 bases and 5 bases, in that order; junction bases with no gene match: 25. This CDR3 has 19 residues.

The chain joins TRBV7-8 to TRBJ1-2, with 9 bases matching TRBD1. Looked up from germline, CDR1 is SGHVS and CDR2 is FQNEAQ. The CDR3 runs 16 residues. The V and J ends lost 5 bases and 4 bases, in that order; junction bases with no gene match: 11. The CDR3, as DNA: TGTGCCAGCAGCCCGCAACCGGGACAGGGATTCTATGGCTACACCTTC. It codes for CASSPQPGQGFYGYTF. The whole variable domain, remainder taken from reference TRBV7-8 and TRBJ1-2, is GAGVSQSPRYKVAKRGQDVALRCDPISGHVSLFWYQQALGQGPEFLTYFQNEAQLDKSGLPSDRFFAERPEGSVSTLKIQRTQQEDSAVYLCASSPQPGQGFYGYTFGSGTRLTVV.

The chain carries TRBV13 and TRBJ2-1, with 7 bases aligning to TRBD2. J lost 3 bases, V lost 2 bases, and 4 bases had no gene match. The CDR3 has 15 amino acids. Germline V gene sequence: CDR1 PRHDT, CDR2 FYEKMQ (reference sequence). CDR3 protein: CASSLRLAGYNEQFF. CDR3 nucleotide sequence: TGTGCCAGCAGCTTACGCTTAGCGGGCTACAATGAGCAGTTCTTC.